This TCR beta chain was profiled in a study of regulatory T cells in long-lasting Graves disease. The CDR3 sequence is 14 residues long. With 2 bases removed from V and 3 bases from J, the gap between germline ends came to 9 bases. From germline, CDR1 is MDHEN and CDR2 SYDVKM. This clonotype was detected ten times or more. Arm-PCR of CDR3 regions and iRepertoire HTBI primers were the basis on which TCR beta libraries were built. TCRdb analysed the multiplex PCR reads with MiXCR anew, one entry per CDR3 protein. This sample has 560,000 or so distinct CDR3 sequences; roughly a sixth occur once, and the top ten carry around 12%. The sample's time point: newly diagnosed GD, antithyroid drugs for less than 3 months. Preparation of the TCR library used RNA extracted from PBMCs. In addition, the sample was reused for a study of T cells in Graves' hyperthyroidism and ophthalmopathy. That source notes: The model made its ophthalmopathy prediction, and onset followed a median approximately 6.5 months later.

The material was peripheral blood mononuclear cells (PBMCs), obtained at new diagnosis, from a patient treated with antithyroid drugs. This rearrangement joins TRBV28 to TRBJ2-3; D is uncertain. The sequence derives from a man aged 18 to 35 with Graves disease. The CDR3 reads CASSLEAQTDTQYF. The CDR3 DNA reads TGTGCCAGCAGTTTAGAAGCACAGACAGATACGCAGTATTTT. The variable domain in full, completed from reference TRBV28 and TRBJ2-3, reads DVKVTQSSRYLVKRTGEKVFLECVQDMDHENMFWYRQDPGLGLRLIYFSYDVKMKEKGDIPEGYSVSREKKERFSLILESASTNQTSMYLCASSLEAQTDTQYFGPGTRLTVL.